This TCR beta chain was sequenced during a study of T cell responses to AZD1222 COVID-19 vaccine. This CDR3 comprises 13 residues. Germline values: CDR1 SGHTA, CDR2 FQGNSA. V was trimmed by 4 bases and J by 4 bases, leaving 8 bases between them. General study results and limits: Receipt of two AZD1222 doses was followed by a rise in Spike-specific TCR breadth and depth. As reported, nearly half of all spike-specific TCRs target variant regions that are unmutated.

The method was immunoSEQ multiplex PCR; TCRdb's version includes in-frame clones alone and lacks a portion of them. The sample lists fewer than 150,000 clones, 85% to 90% occurring once. As for this clone: Its cognate antigen is unknown.

This sequence was found in an adult who received the AZD1222 COVID-19 vaccine. The chain joins TRBV7-2 to TRBJ2-1; D gene uncertain. Here the sequenced sample was peripheral blood, taken 28 days after the second AZD1222 dose. The CDR3 sequence is CASSSPPYNEQFF. The CDR3 nucleotides are TGTGCCAGCAGCTCCCCGCCTTACAATGAGCAGTTCTTC.